The source of this T cell receptor (beta chain) is a study of T cells in localized non-small cell lung cancer. Whole-study findings and limits: Heterogeneity stays possible, as sequencing covered only one tumor region.

The CDR3 loop spans 14 amino acids. CDR1 is SGDLS and CDR2 is YYNGEE in the germline V gene. V lost 3 bases to trimming and J lost 3 bases; unmatched junction nucleotides: 5. As concerns this clone: Its antigen remains unknown.

Assay used: immunoSEQ multiplex PCR; TCRdb lists only in-frame clones, some missing. The sample includes 25,000 to 35,000 clones, 90% of them seen just once. The rearrangement uses TRBV9 and TRBJ2-5; 7 nucleotides line up with TRBD2. The sample in question was peripheral blood, obtained before any cancer treatment. This TCR came from a woman aged 35 to 70 with stage I lung adenocarcinoma. CDR3 bases: TGTGCCAGCAGCGCGGGACTAATGGAAGAGACCCAGTACTTC. Its protein is CASSAGLMEETQYF.